The rows below give T cell receptor beta chains drawn from one sample of a study of T cells in Graves' hyperthyroidism and ophthalmopathy. TCRdb fed the multiplex PCR reads into MiXCR, producing one record per CDR3 protein. The sample has some 560,000 distinct CDR3 sequences; approximately 15% are singletons. The sequenced sample was blood. The receptors stem from a woman aged 30 to 39 with Graves' hyperthyroidism. Each CDR3 is given with its conserved first and last residue. A D gene is named only where the DNA matches it firmly. Some rows mark clone size as missing; the rest say once, few, many or name a class of expanded clone.

CDR3: CASRGLAGSSYEQYF
DNA: TGTGCCAGCAGGGGACTAGCGGGTAGTTCCTACGAGCAGTACTTC
size: .
J: TRBJ2-7
D: TRBD2
V: TRBV11-2

CDR3: CASSPGTGGRADTQYF
DNA: TGTGCCAGCAGCCCCGGGACAGGGGGCCGAGCAGATACGCAGTATTTT
size: few
J: TRBJ2-3
D: TRBD1
V: TRBV13

CDR3: CSEKRGIGDNEQFF
DNA: TGCAGCGAAAAAAGGGGGATAGGTGACAATGAGCAGTTCTTC
size: many
J: TRBJ2-1
D: .
V: TRBV29-1

CDR3: CASSTSDRAEGTDTQYF
DNA: TGTGCCAGCAGTACTTCCGACAGGGCGGAAGGGACAGATACGCAGTATTTT
size: few
J: TRBJ2-3
D: TRBD1
V: TRBV6-9

CDR3: CASSSRDGAYEQYF
DNA: TGTGCCAGCAGCTCCAGGGACGGCGCCTACGAGCAGTACTTC
size: many
J: TRBJ2-7
D: .
V: TRBV11-2

CDR3: CSVEIPREGSYNEQFF
DNA: TGCAGCGTTGAAATCCCGCGGGAGGGCTCCTACAATGAGCAGTTCTTC
size: many
J: TRBJ2-1
D: TRBD2
V: TRBV29-1

CDR3: CATSRDSGSEQYF
DNA: TGTGCCACCAGCAGAGATTCCGGCAGCGAGCAGTACTTC
size: .
J: TRBJ2-7
D: .
V: TRBV15

CDR3: CASSLFTGGHGYTF
DNA: TGTGCCAGCAGCTTATTTACAGGGGGCCATGGCTACACCTTC
size: many
J: TRBJ1-2
D: TRBD1
V: TRBV11-2

CDR3: CSAFLSTDTQYF
DNA: TGCAGTGCTTTCCTTAGCACAGATACGCAGTATTTT
size: .
J: TRBJ2-3
D: .
V: TRBV20-1

CDR3: CASSERREGPPYTQYF
DNA: TGTGCCAGCAGCGAACGGCGGGAGGGTCCGCCGTATACGCAGTATTTT
size: many
J: TRBJ2-3
D: TRBD2
V: TRBV7-2

CDR3: CASSLEDMGQPQHF
DNA: TGTGCCAGCAGCTTGGAGGATATGGGTCAGCCCCAGCATTTT
size: many
J: TRBJ1-5
D: .
V: TRBV5-5

CDR3: CASSLWAAPDTGELFF
DNA: TGCGCCAGCAGCTTGTGGGCAGCACCCGACACCGGGGAGCTGTTTTTT
size: many
J: TRBJ2-2
D: .
V: TRBV5-1

CDR3: CASSYSPGWGRDNEQFF
DNA: TGTGCCAGCAGTTACTCGCCAGGGTGGGGTCGTGACAATGAGCAGTTCTTC
size: few
J: TRBJ2-1
D: .
V: TRBV6-6

CDR3: CASSLAVGVRGQETQYF
DNA: TGTGCCAGCAGCTTAGCGGTTGGAGTTAGGGGGCAAGAGACCCAGTACTTC
size: many
J: TRBJ2-5
D: .
V: TRBV7-2

CDR3: CASSLAGTSGGLSSYEQYF
DNA: TGCGCCAGCAGCTTGGCCGGGACTAGCGGAGGCTTGAGCTCCTACGAGCAGTACTTC
size: many
J: TRBJ2-7
D: TRBD2
V: TRBV5-1

CDR3: CASGDSRGGETQYF
DNA: TGTGCCAGCGGAGATAGCAGGGGGGGGGAGACCCAGTACTTC
size: .
J: TRBJ2-5
D: .
V: TRBV25-1

CDR3: CSAIFPGGYKNIQYF
DNA: TGCAGTGCTATATTTCCGGGAGGTTACAAAAACATTCAGTACTTC
size: .
J: TRBJ2-4
D: TRBD2
V: TRBV20-1

CDR3: CASSQGSRGTEAFF
DNA: TGTGCCAGCAGCCAAGGAAGCAGGGGGACTGAAGCTTTCTTT
size: many
J: TRBJ1-1
D: TRBD1
V: TRBV3-1

CDR3: CASSVGRTSGTQETQYF
DNA: TGTGCCAGCAGCGTAGGCCGGACTAGCGGGACGCAAGAGACCCAGTACTTC
size: many
J: TRBJ2-5
D: TRBD2
V: TRBV9

CDR3: CASSLRGKETQYF
DNA: TGTGCCAGCAGCTTGCGGGGGAAAGAGACCCAGTACTTC
size: .
J: TRBJ2-5
D: TRBD2
V: TRBV13

CDR3: CAIRGDGGEETQYF
DNA: TGTGCCATCAGGGGCGACGGGGGAGAGGAGACCCAGTACTTC
size: few
J: TRBJ2-5
D: .
V: TRBV10-3

CDR3: CASRPQQGDTQYF
DNA: TGTGCCAGCCGCCCCCAACAAGGAGATACGCAGTATTTT
size: many
J: TRBJ2-3
D: .
V: TRBV12-3/TRBV12-4

CDR3: CASSIGRGTSGMGALFEQFF
DNA: TGTGCCAGTAGTATCGGGCGGGGGACTAGCGGGATGGGGGCTCTTTTTGAGCAGTTCTTC
size: .
J: TRBJ2-1
D: TRBD2
V: TRBV19

CDR3: CASSPSGWMGYEQYF
DNA: TGTGCCAGCAGCCCATCAGGGTGGATGGGATACGAGCAGTACTTC
size: many
J: TRBJ2-7
D: .
V: TRBV3-1

CDR3: CASAGFTNYGYTF
DNA: TGTGCCAGCGCGGGGTTTACTAACTATGGCTACACCTTC
size: many
J: TRBJ1-2
D: .
V: TRBV12-3/TRBV12-4

CDR3: CARTSGYNEQFF
DNA: TGTGCCCGGACTAGCGGCTACAATGAGCAGTTCTTC
size: many
J: TRBJ2-1
D: TRBD2
V: TRBV30

CDR3: CASSFDRVNEQYF
DNA: TGTGCCAGTAGTTTTGACAGGGTCAACGAGCAGTACTTC
size: few
J: TRBJ2-7
D: TRBD1
V: TRBV19

CDR3: CASSQETSSAQYF
DNA: TGTGCCAGCAGCCAGGAGACAAGTTCCGCGCAGTACTTC
size: few
J: TRBJ2-7
D: .
V: TRBV7-3

CDR3: CASSFGPAKKGFEQYF
DNA: TGCGCCAGCAGCTTTGGACCAGCCAAAAAAGGTTTCGAGCAGTACTTC
size: many
J: TRBJ2-7
D: .
V: TRBV5-1

CDR3: CSARDLGGGGNQPQHF
DNA: TGCAGTGCTAGAGATCTGGGAGGGGGCGGCAATCAGCCCCAGCATTTT
size: .
J: TRBJ1-5
D: TRBD1
V: TRBV20-1

CDR3: CASSLIAGLSSYEQYF
DNA: TGTGCCAGCAGCTTAATAGCGGGCCTAAGCTCCTACGAGCAGTACTTC
size: many
J: TRBJ2-7
D: TRBD2
V: TRBV7-2

CDR3: CASSYSGPPSLNEQYF
DNA: TGTGCCAGCAGTTACTCGGGACCCCCGTCCCTCAACGAGCAGTACTTC
size: many
J: TRBJ2-7
D: .
V: TRBV6-5

CDR3: CASRLWTGDDNGYTF
DNA: TGTGCCAGCAGACTTTGGACAGGGGACGACAATGGCTACACCTTC
size: many
J: TRBJ1-2
D: TRBD1
V: TRBV6-1

CDR3: CASSIADRSGYTF
DNA: TGTGCCAGTAGTATTGCAGACAGGAGTGGCTACACCTTC
size: few
J: TRBJ1-2
D: .
V: TRBV19

CDR3: CASSLFPGLAGGTDTQYF
DNA: TGTGCCAGCAGCCTCTTCCCGGGACTAGCGGGAGGGACAGATACGCAGTATTTT
size: many
J: TRBJ2-3
D: TRBD2
V: TRBV11-1

CDR3: CASSSGTGTNSPLHF
DNA: TGTGCCAGCAGTTCCGGGACAGGGACTAATTCACCCCTCCACTTT
size: few
J: TRBJ1-6
D: TRBD1
V: TRBV7-9

CDR3: CSASLKTGELFF
DNA: TGCAGTGCTAGTCTTAAGACCGGGGAGCTGTTTTTT
size: few
J: TRBJ2-2
D: .
V: TRBV20-1

CDR3: CASSLGGEGYTF
DNA: TGTGCCAGCAGTTTAGGCGGGGAAGGCTACACCTTC
size: many
J: TRBJ1-2
D: .
V: TRBV12-3/TRBV12-4

CDR3: CASSLTWTGGYYNEQFF
DNA: TGCGCCAGCAGCTTAACCTGGACAGGGGGCTACTACAATGAGCAGTTCTTC
size: .
J: TRBJ2-1
D: TRBD1
V: TRBV5-1

CDR3: CASSLRQAGLYEQYF
DNA: TGTGCCAGCAGTTTAAGACAGGCTGGGCTCTACGAGCAGTACTTC
size: many
J: TRBJ2-7
D: .
V: TRBV28

CDR3: CASSLTGGNYGYTF
DNA: TGTGCCAGCAGTCTCACAGGGGGCAACTATGGCTACACCTTC
size: many
J: TRBJ1-2
D: TRBD1
V: TRBV28

CDR3: CSVGTGTGSYEQYF
DNA: TGCAGCGTAGGGACCGGGACAGGGTCCTACGAGCAGTACTTC
size: many
J: TRBJ2-7
D: TRBD1
V: TRBV29-1

CDR3: CASSYSVGTEAFF
DNA: TGTGCCAGCAGTTACTCCGTCGGCACTGAAGCTTTCTTT
size: few
J: TRBJ1-1
D: .
V: TRBV6-2/TRBV6-3

CDR3: CATSDLRARVYQPQHF
DNA: TGTGCCACCAGTGATTTGAGGGCTCGGGTCTACCAGCCCCAGCATTTT
size: .
J: TRBJ1-5
D: .
V: TRBV24-1

CDR3: CASSQADGPYEQYF
DNA: TGTGCCAGCAGTCAAGCGGACGGGCCCTACGAGCAGTACTTC
size: many
J: TRBJ2-7
D: .
V: TRBV12-3/TRBV12-4

CDR3: CAIRNQESYNEQFF
DNA: TGTGCCATCAGAAACCAGGAGTCCTACAATGAGCAGTTCTTC
size: .
J: TRBJ2-1
D: .
V: TRBV10-3

CDR3: CASSQQGGSYEQYF
DNA: TGCGCCAGCAGCCAACAGGGGGGCTCCTACGAGCAGTACTTC
size: .
J: TRBJ2-7
D: .
V: TRBV4-3

CDR3: CATSDQTAAGELFF
DNA: TGTGCCACCAGTGATCAGACAGCGGCCGGGGAGCTGTTTTTT
size: few
J: TRBJ2-2
D: .
V: TRBV24-1

CDR3: CSVDIVAGGVSNEQFF
DNA: TGCAGCGTTGATATAGTAGCGGGAGGGGTCTCAAATGAGCAGTTCTTC
size: many
J: TRBJ2-1
D: TRBD2
V: TRBV29-1

CDR3: CASSPWTGKGTEAFF
DNA: TGTGCCAGCTCACCTTGGACAGGGAAGGGGACTGAAGCTTTCTTT
size: many
J: TRBJ1-1
D: TRBD1
V: TRBV18